Detailed here is one T cell receptor (beta chain). This CDR3 comprises 14 residues. CDR1 KGHDR and CDR2 SFDVKD come from the germline V gene. V lost 2 bases and J lost 6, with 9 bases in between. This record comes from a study of T-cell reconstitution after alpha-beta-depleted transplantation in children. Unique molecular identifiers featured in how the TCRbeta library was prepared. TCRdb independently ran MiXCR on the PCR reads; one entry per CDR3 protein. The sample records about 500,000 distinct CDR3 sequences, over 25% being singletons. The sequencing here drew on PBMCs from the stem cell graft donor, taken from the stem cell graft. The sequence came from a human donor who donated a stem cell graft to a child with aplastic anemia. J is TRBJ2-2 and V is TRBV24-1; D is undetermined. CDR3 residues: CATSDSRESGELFF. CDR3 nucleotide sequence: TGTGCCACCAGTGATTCTAGGGAATCCGGGGAGCTGTTTTTT.